The entry below describes one T cell receptor (beta chain). Original processing methods: Reference gene primer amplification yielded estimated nucleated cell counts. Assay: immunoSEQ multiplex PCR; the TCRdb copy retains only in-frame clones and omits some. The DNA gave D and trimming, while V, J and clone size come from that table. The profile shows roughly 160,000 clones, approximately 90% of them singletons. Those enrolled in Seattle joined during active infection and were followed longitudinally afterward. This sample is part of a study of blood T cell repertoires in COVID-19. Study background: The origin of the acute and convalescent COVID-19 samples was the United States, Italy and Spain. PBMCs, B-cell-depleted T cells, or T cells were the source of the cDNA or gDNA that made up the material.

V lost 0 bases and J lost 6; bases outside the gene matches: 12. The V gene's germline CDR1 is SGHDN and CDR2 FVKESK. This CDR3 spans 18 amino acids. Sequencing used peripheral blood. The chain links TRBV14 to TRBJ2-2, with TRBD1 matching over 8 bases. This receptor was taken from a woman in her 70s with COVID-19, enrolled during active disease. The CDR3 reads CASSQDLRAGGRPGELFF. CDR3 nucleotides: TGTGCCAGCAGCCAAGATCTTAGGGCAGGGGGCCGTCCCGGGGAGCTGTTTTTT.